This T cell receptor (beta chain) was found in a study of stem cell transplantation in POMP-related autoinflammatory disease. Whole-study context: Through one year post-transplant, neutrophils and platelets were 100% of graft donor origin.

The CDR3 length is 12 residues. V was cut by 10 bases and J by 10 bases, with 17 bases left in between. Germline assignment: CDR1 MDHEN and CDR2 SYDVKM. Prominent immunodeficiency with autoinflammation defined PRAID. General study findings and limits: In PRAID patients, the number of distinct TRB V-J gene pairings was restricted.

Assay: immunoSEQ multiplex PCR; the TCRdb copy retains only in-frame clones and omits some. The sample yields tens of thousands of clones, approximately 91% seen once. To note about this clone: Antigen: not known.

The chain links TRBV28 to TRBJ2-1; D is uncertain. The clonotype comes from a human patient with POMP-related autoinflammation and immune dysregulation (PRAID). Some of these T cells may belong to the graft donor. Here the sequenced sample was CD4+ T cells from PBMCs, taken after stem cell transplantation. DNA for the CDR3: TGTGCCATCCAGGTGCGTGGGGAAGAGCAGTTCTTC. Its translation is CAIQVRGEEQFF.